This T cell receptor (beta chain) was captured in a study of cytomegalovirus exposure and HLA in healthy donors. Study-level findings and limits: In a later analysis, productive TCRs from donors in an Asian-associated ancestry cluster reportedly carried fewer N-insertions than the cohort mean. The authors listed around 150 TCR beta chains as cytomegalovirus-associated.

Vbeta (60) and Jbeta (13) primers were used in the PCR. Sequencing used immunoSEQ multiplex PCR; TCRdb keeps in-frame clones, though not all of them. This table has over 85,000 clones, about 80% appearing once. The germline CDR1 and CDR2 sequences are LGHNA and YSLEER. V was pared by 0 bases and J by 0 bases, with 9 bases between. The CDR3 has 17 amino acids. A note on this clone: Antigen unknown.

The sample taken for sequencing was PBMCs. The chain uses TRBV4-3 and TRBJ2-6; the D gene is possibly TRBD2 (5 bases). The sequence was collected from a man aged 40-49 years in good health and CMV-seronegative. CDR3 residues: CASSQDSSFSGANVLTF. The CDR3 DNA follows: TGCGCCAGCAGCCAAGATTCTAGCTTCTCTGGGGCCAACGTCCTGACTTTC.